Sequencing of this T cell receptor (beta chain) was carried out in a study of neoadjuvant nivolumab and ipilimumab in lung cancer. The data were produced by immunoSEQ multiplex PCR, yet TCRdb's version contains in-frame clones alone and is incomplete. This sample has tens of thousands of clones; about 91% occur once, and the top ten carry about 3.6%. Trimming removed 0 bases from V and 3 bases from J, with 10 bases in between. Looked up from germline, CDR1 is WNHNN and CDR2 is SYGVQD (reference sequence). This CDR3 comprises 15 residues. The clonotype was recovered from an adult with non-small cell lung cancer. Here the sequenced sample was peripheral blood, taken before neoadjuvant nivolumab, alone or with ipilimumab. J is TRBJ2-3 and V is TRBV10-1, with a tentative D call TRBD1 (5 bases). The CDR3 region is CASSESFRVTDTQYF. The CDR3 region has the DNA TGCGCCAGCAGTGAGTCATTCAGGGTTACAGATACGCAGTATTTT.